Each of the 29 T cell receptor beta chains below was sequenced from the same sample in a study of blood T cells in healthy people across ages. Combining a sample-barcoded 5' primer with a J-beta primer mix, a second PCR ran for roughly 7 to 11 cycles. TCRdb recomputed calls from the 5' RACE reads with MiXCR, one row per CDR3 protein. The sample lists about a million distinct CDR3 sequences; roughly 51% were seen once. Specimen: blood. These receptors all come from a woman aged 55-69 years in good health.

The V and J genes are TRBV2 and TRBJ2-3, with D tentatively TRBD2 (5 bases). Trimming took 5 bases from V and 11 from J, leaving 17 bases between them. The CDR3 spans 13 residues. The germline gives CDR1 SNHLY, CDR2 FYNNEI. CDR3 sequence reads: CASSLGLASLQYF. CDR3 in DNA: TGTGCCAGCAGTCTCGGACTCGCAAGTCTGCAGTATTTT.

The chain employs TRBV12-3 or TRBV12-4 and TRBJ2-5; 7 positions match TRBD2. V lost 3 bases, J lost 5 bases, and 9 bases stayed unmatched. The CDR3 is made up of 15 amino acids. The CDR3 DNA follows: TGTGCCAGCAGTTTTTCTGGCGGGAGTAGGGAGACCCAGTACTTC. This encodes CASSFSGGSRETQYF.

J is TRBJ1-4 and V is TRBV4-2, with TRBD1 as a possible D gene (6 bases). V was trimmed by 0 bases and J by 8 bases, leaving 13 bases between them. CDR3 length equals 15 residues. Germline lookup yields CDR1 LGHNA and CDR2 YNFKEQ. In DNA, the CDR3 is TGTGCCAGCAGCCAAGATCGGGGGCAGGGGGAAAAACTGTTTTTT. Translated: CASSQDRGQGEKLFF.

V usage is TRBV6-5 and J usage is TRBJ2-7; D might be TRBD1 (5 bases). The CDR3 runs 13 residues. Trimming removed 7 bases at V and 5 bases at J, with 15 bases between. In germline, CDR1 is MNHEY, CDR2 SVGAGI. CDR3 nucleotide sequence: TGTGCCAGCACCCCAGGGTATAGGAACGAGCAGTACTTC. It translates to CASTPGYRNEQYF.

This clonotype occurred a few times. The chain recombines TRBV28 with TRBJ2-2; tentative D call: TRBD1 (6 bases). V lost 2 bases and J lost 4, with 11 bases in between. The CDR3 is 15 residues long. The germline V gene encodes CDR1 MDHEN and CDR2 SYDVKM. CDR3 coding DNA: TGTGCCAGCAGTTTAATCCCAGGGGCCACCGGGGAGCTGTTTTTT. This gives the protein CASSLIPGATGELFF. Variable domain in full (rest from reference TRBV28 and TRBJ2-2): DVKVTQSSRYLVKRTGEKVFLECVQDMDHENMFWYRQDPGLGLRLIYFSYDVKMKEKGDIPEGYSVSREKKERFSLILESASTNQTSMYLCASSLIPGATGELFFGEGSRLTVL.

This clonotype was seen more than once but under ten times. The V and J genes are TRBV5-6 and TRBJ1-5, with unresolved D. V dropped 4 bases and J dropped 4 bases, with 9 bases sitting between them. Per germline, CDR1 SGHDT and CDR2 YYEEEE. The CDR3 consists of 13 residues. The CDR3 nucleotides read TGTGCCAGCAGCCTCCGGACTAATCAGCCCCAGCATTTT. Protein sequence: CASSLRTNQPQHF.

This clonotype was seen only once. CDR3 nucleotides: TGCGCCAGCAGCTCTCCAAGCGGGGGCCTGAATGAGCAGTACTTC. Its protein is CASSSPSGGLNEQYF. V gene TRBV4-1 combines with J gene TRBJ2-5, with 8 nucleotides matching TRBD2. Germline CDR1 is MGHRA and CDR2 is YSYEKL. The J segment lost 11 bases and the V segment lost 5 bases, leaving 16 bases of the junction unmatched. This CDR3 contains 15 residues.

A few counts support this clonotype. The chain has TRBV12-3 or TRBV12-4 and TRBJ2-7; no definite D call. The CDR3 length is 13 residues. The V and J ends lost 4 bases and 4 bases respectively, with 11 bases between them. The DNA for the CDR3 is TGTGCCAGCAGTTACAGACTGCATTACGAGCAGTACTTC. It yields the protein CASSYRLHYEQYF.

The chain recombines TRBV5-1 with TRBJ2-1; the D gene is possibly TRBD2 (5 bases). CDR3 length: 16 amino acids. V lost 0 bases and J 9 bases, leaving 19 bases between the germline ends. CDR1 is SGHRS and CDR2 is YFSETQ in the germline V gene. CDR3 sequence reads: CASSLGVLARTLEQFF. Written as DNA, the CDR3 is TGCGCCAGCAGCTTGGGGGTGTTAGCGCGTACGCTTGAGCAGTTCTTC.

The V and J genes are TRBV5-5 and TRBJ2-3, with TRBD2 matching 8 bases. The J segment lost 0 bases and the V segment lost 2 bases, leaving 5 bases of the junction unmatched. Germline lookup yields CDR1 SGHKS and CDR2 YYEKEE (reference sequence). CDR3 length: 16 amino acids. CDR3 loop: CASSFLSSGSTDTQYF. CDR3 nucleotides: TGTGCCAGCAGCTTTCTGTCTAGCGGGAGCACAGATACGCAGTATTTT. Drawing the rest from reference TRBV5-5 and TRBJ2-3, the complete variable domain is DAGVTQSPTHLIKTRGQQVTLRCSPISGHKSVSWYQQVLGQGPQFIFQYYEKEERGRGNFPDRFSARQFPNYSSELNVNALLLGDSALYLCASSFLSSGSTDTQYFGPGTRLTVL.

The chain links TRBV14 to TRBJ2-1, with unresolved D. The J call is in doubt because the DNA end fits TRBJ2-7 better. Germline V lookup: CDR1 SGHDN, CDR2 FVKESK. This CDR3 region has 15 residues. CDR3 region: CASSQLETSYNEQYF. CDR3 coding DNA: TGTGCCAGCAGCCAACTAGAAACCTCCTACAATGAGCAGTACTTC.

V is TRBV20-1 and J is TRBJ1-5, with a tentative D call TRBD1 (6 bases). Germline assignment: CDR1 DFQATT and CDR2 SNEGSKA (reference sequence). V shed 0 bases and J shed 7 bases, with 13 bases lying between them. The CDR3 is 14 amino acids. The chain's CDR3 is CSAREGASWQPQHF. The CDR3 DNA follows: TGCAGTGCTAGAGAGGGGGCGAGTTGGCAGCCCCAGCATTTT.

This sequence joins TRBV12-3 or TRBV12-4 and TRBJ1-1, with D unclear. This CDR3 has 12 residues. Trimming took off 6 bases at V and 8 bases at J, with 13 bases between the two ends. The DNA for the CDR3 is TGTGCCAGCAGCTCCTTATTCAGGGAAGCTTTCTTT. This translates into CASSSLFREAFF.

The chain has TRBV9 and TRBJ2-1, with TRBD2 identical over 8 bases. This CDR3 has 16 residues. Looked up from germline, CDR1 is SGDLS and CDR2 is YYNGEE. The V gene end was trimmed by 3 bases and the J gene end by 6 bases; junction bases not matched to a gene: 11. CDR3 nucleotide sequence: TGTGCCAGCAGCGCCTCCCCCCTTACTAGCGGCAATGAGCAGTTCTTC. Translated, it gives CASSASPLTSGNEQFF.

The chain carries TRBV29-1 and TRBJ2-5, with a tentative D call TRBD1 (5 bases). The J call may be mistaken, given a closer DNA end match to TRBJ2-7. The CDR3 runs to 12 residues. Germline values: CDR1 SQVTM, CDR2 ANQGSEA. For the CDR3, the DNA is TGCAGCGTTGAAAAGGGGTCAGGCGAGCAGTACTTC. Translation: CSVEKGSGEQYF.

The CDR3 DNA sequence: TGTGCCAGCAGCTTAGCACTGACCTCTGGAAACACCATATATTTT. It yields the protein CASSLALTSGNTIYF. V is TRBV7-2 and J is TRBJ1-3; D gene uncertain. The CDR3 consists of 15 residues. V shed 0 bases and J shed 0 bases, with 6 bases lying between them. CDR1 and CDR2 from the germline V gene are SGHTA and FQGNSA.

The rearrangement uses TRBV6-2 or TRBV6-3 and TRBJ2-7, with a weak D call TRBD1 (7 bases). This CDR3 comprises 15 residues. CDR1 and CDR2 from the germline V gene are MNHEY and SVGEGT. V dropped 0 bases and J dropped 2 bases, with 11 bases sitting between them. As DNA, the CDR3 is TGTGCCAGCAGTTACTCCAGGGGGGCAACCTACGAGCAGTACTTC. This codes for CASSYSRGATYEQYF.

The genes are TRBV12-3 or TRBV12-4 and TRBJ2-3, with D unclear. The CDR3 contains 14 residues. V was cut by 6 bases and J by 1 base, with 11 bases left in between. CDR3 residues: CASRTARGTDTQYF. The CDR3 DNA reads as TGTGCCAGCAGGACCGCCCGAGGCACAGATACGCAGTATTTT.

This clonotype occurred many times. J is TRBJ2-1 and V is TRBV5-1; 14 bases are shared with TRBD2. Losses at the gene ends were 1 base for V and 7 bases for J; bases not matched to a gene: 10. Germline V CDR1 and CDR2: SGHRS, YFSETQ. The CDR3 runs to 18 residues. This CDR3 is CASSLTTGLAGVGNEQFF. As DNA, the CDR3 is TGCGCCAGCAGCTTGACGACGGGACTAGCGGGAGTGGGGAATGAGCAGTTCTTC.

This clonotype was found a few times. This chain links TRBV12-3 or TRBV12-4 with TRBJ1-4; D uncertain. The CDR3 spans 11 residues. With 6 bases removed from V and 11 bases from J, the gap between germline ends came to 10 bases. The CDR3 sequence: CASRLDWKLFF. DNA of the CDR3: TGTGCCAGCAGACTCGACTGGAAACTGTTTTTT.

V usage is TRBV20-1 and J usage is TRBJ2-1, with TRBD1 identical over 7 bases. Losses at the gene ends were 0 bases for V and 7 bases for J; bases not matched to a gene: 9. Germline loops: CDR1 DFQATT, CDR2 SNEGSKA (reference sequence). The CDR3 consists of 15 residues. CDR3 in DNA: TGCAGTGCTAGAGATCCGTCGACAGGGACGAATGAGCAGTTCTTC. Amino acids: CSARDPSTGTNEQFF.

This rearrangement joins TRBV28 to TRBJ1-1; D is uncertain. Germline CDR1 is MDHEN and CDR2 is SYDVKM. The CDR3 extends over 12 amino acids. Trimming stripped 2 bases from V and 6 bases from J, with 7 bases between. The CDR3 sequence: CASSLRVAEAFF. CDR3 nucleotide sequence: TGTGCCAGCAGTTTAAGGGTTGCTGAAGCTTTCTTT.

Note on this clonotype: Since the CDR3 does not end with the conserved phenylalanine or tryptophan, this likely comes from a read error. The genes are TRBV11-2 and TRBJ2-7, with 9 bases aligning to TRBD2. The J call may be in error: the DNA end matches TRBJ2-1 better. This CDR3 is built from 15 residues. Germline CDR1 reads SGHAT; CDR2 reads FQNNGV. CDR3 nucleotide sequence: TGTGCCAGCAGCTCCCAGGGACTAGCTTCCAATGAGCAGTTCTTA. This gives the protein CASSSQGLASNEQFL.

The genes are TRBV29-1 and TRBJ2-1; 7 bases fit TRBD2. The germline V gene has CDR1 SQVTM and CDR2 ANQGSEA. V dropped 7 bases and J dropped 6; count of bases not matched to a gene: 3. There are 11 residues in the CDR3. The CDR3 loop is CSGGLGNEQFF. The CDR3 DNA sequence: TGCAGCGGCGGACTAGGCAATGAGCAGTTCTTC.

CDR3 loop: CSAREARFYEQYF. The DNA for the CDR3 is TGCAGTGCTAGAGAGGCCCGTTTCTACGAGCAGTACTTC. The V and J genes are TRBV20-1 and TRBJ2-7; D is ambiguous. This CDR3 region has 13 residues. The germline CDR1 and CDR2 sequences are DFQATT and SNEGSKA (reference sequence). V was trimmed by 0 bases and J by 3 bases, leaving 9 bases between them.

The chain's CDR3 is CASSLGGPGATEAFF. The CDR3 region has the DNA TGTGCCAGCAGCTTAGGGGGCCCAGGGGCCACTGAAGCTTTCTTT. This chain links TRBV7-9 with TRBJ1-1, with D possibly TRBD1 on 6 matching bases. The CDR3 sequence is 15 residues long. CDR1 and CDR2 (germline): SEHNR, FQNEAQ (reference sequence). V was cut by 1 base and J by 4 bases, with 13 bases left in between.

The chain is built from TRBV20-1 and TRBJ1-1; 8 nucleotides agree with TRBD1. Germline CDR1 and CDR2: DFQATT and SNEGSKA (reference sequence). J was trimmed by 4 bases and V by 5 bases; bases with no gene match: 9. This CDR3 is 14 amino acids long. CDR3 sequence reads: CSAPAETGVTEAFF. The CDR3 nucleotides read TGCAGTGCTCCAGCCGAGACAGGGGTCACTGAAGCTTTCTTT.

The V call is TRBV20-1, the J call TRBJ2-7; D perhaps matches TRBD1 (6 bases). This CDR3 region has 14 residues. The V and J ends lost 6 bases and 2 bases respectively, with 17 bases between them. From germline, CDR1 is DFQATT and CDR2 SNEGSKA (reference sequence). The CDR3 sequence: CSASQGASAYEQYF. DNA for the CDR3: TGCAGTGCATCACAGGGAGCCTCTGCCTACGAGCAGTACTTC.

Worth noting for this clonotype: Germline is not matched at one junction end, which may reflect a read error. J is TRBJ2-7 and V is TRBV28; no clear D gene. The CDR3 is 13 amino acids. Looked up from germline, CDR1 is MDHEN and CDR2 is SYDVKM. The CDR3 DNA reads TGTGCCAGCAGATCGGACCGGACCTACGTGCAGTACTTC. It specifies CASRSDRTYVQYF.